The 10 T cell receptor beta chains below were found in one sample sequenced in a study of T cell repertoires in cytomegalovirus infection. TCRdb analysed the reads with MiXCR anew, one entry per CDR3 protein. The sample has some 450,000 distinct CDR3 sequences, roughly 31% seen once. The specimen was PBMCs. The origin of the receptors is a human donor in good health (CMV status not recorded). Some clones in this sample may be carry-over from other donors' samples.

This clonotype showed up just a few times. The chain links TRBV28 to TRBJ1-5, with TRBD1 matching over 9 bases. The germline gives CDR1 MDHEN, CDR2 SYDVKM. V shed 6 bases and J 5 bases; nucleotides not matched to a gene: 5. There are 14 residues in the CDR3. The CDR3, as DNA: TGTGCCAGCAGGGGACAGGGTACCGATCAGCCCCAGCATTTT. It specifies CASRGQGTDQPQHF.

The CDR3 DNA follows: TGTGCCAGCAGCTGGGACAGGCTGAACACTGAAGCTTTCTTT. Amino acid sequence: CASSWDRLNTEAFF. This chain joins TRBV5-6 and TRBJ1-1, with TRBD1 identical over 8 bases. Germline assignment: CDR1 SGHDT and CDR2 YYEEEE. The CDR3 runs to 14 residues. The ends lost 3 bases at V and 0 bases at J; junction bases unmatched: 1.

The chain recombines TRBV20-1 with TRBJ2-1, with TRBD2 identical over 7 bases. V dropped 0 bases and J dropped 0; count of bases not matched to a gene: 5. The CDR3 totals 16 residues. The germline V gene has CDR1 DFQATT and CDR2 SNEGSKA (reference sequence). The CDR3 nucleotides are TGCAGTGCTAGAGATCGCGGGGGACTCTCCTACAATGAGCAGTTCTTC. Translation: CSARDRGGLSYNEQFF.

This clonotype came up many times. The gene calls are TRBV12-3 or TRBV12-4 and TRBJ1-3; D unclear. V was shortened by 4 bases and J by 0 bases, with 10 bases between the two germline ends. The CDR3 runs 15 residues. The CDR3 is CASSYGLGSGNTIYF. The CDR3 bases are TGTGCCAGCAGTTACGGCCTTGGCTCTGGAAACACCATATATTTT.

This chain links TRBV6-2 or TRBV6-3 with TRBJ2-1; TRBD2 aligns across 12 bases. Unmatched junction bases numbered 4, after V lost 6 bases and J lost 7 bases. The CDR3 is 14 amino acids. Per germline, CDR1 MNHEY and CDR2 SVGEGT. The CDR3 here is CASRRLAGDNEQFF. CDR3 DNA: TGTGCCAGCAGGAGACTAGCGGGGGATAATGAGCAGTTCTTC.

This sequence joins TRBV6-1 and TRBJ2-6, with 11 bases lining up with TRBD1. Germline CDR1 and CDR2: MNHNS and SASEGT. The CDR3 sequence is 17 residues long. Trimming took 5 bases from V and 1 from J; bases not matched to a gene: 4. The CDR3 DNA follows: TGTGCCAGCAGTCCCCGGGACAGGGGGTCTGGGGCCAACGTCCTGACTTTC. Protein sequence: CASSPRDRGSGANVLTF.

This chain connects TRBV12-3 or TRBV12-4 to TRBJ1-4; perhaps TRBD1 as D (5 bases). Between the trimmed V and J ends, which lost 5 bases and 3 bases, there was a span of 13 bases. The CDR3 is 15 amino acids. The CDR3 DNA is TGTGCCAGCAGTCCCGGAGGGGCTCCTAATGAAAAACTGTTTTTT. Protein: CASSPGGAPNEKLFF.

In this sample, this clonotype turned up a few times. J is TRBJ2-1 and V is TRBV5-4; possible D gene TRBD1, 7 bases. The CDR3 runs 14 residues. Germline CDR1 SGHNT, CDR2 YYREEE (reference sequence). V was trimmed by 10 bases and J by 2 bases, leaving 16 bases between them. CDR3 nucleotides: TGTGCCGGCGGCGGGGACAGCACCTACAATGAGCAGTTCTTC. Translation gives CAGGGDSTYNEQFF.

This clonotype was detected a few times. The CDR3 nucleotides read TGTGCCACCTCAACAGGGAATCCCTACGAGCAGTACTTC. This encodes CATSTGNPYEQYF. V and J are TRBV24-1 and TRBJ2-7; tentatively, D is TRBD1 (6 bases). Per the germline V gene, CDR1 is KGHDR and CDR2 is SFDVKD. V was clipped by 9 bases and J by 2 bases, with 13 bases between them. This CDR3 is 13 amino acids long.

This clonotype was seen at least ten times. The junction and the germline gene differ at one end; a read error may be behind it. The chain joins TRBV7-2 to TRBJ1-6, with D possibly being TRBD1 (6 bases). Germline CDR1 SGHTA, CDR2 FQGNSA. This CDR3 has 12 amino acids. The CDR3 DNA reads as TGTGCCAGCAGCTTCGGCGGCAGGGGTCTAATCTTT. Residues: CASSFGGRGLIF.